This T cell receptor (beta chain) was obtained from a study of patients and donors after allogeneic stem cell transplantation (dated by TCRdb to 2020 to 2021). CDR1 SGHAT and CDR2 FQNNGV are derived from the germline V gene. V sheds 1 base and J sheds 5 bases, leaving 9 bases between their ends. CDR3 length: 15 amino acids, cysteine to phenylalanine. Here the CDR3 DNA is all that survives: 45 bases in frame from base 1. Library generation was performed with RT-PCR. Sequencing used a NextSeq 550. TCRdb's own reprocessing of the public reads used fastp at Q25 and MiXCR and kept productive beta chains. All rows with the same CDR3 protein become a single entry with the most common DNA and genes. Counted in this sample were under 30,000 distinct CDR3 sequences; 25% to 35% of them appeared once. The top ten hold around 45% of the sample. This clonotype has a handful of counts. Its antigen remains unidentified. Within one base of it there is no much larger clone, and no base qualities were kept.

Sequencing was carried out using blood, either unsorted or a sorted T cell fraction (not recorded which). This clonotype was sampled from a human donor who was either an allogeneic HSCT recipient or a stem cell or donor lymphocyte infusion donor (not recorded which). It is not recorded whose cells these are; they may come from a transplant donor. This sequence uses TRBV11-2 and TRBJ1-6; the D gene cannot be resolved reliably. The DNA sequence is given as TGTGCCAGCAGCTTAGGAGGTCGGGATAATTCACCCCTCCACTTT. This gives the protein CASSLGGRDNSPLHF.